What follows are 10 T cell receptor beta chains derived from one specimen sequenced in a study of shared clonotypes between healthy human individuals. The method was immunoSEQ multiplex PCR; TCRdb's version includes in-frame clones alone and lacks a portion of them. The repertoire holds just over 2,000,000 clones, with about 95% as singletons. Sequenced: naive CD4+ T cells sorted from blood. Subset: CD45RA+ positively selected. The source of these receptors is a man aged 18 to 29 in good health.

The chain uses TRBV4-1 and TRBJ2-2, with D unclear. This CDR3 spans 13 amino acids. Germline V gene lookup returns CDR1 MGHRA and CDR2 YSYEKL. V lost 0 bases, J lost 7 bases, and 6 bases lay in between. CDR3 DNA: TGCGCCAGCAGCCAAGATGACGACGGGGAGCTGTTTTTT. This codes for CASSQDDDGELFF.

This clone was seen once. This chain uses TRBV6-6 with TRBJ2-7, with 10 nucleotides matching TRBD2. V shed 5 bases and J 2 bases; nucleotides not matched to a gene: 3. The germline CDR1 and CDR2 sequences are MNHNY and SVGAGI (reference sequence). This CDR3 comprises 14 residues. The CDR3 loop reads CASSTLAGAYEQYF. For the CDR3, the DNA is TGTGCCAGCAGTACCCTAGCGGGAGCCTACGAGCAGTACTTC.

This clone appeared a few times. The chain uses TRBV7-9 and TRBJ1-6; D might be TRBD1 (5 bases). CDR3 size: 15 residues. Germline CDR1 is SEHNR and CDR2 is FQNEAQ (reference sequence). The ends were cut back, 2 bases at V and 9 bases at J, with 14 bases in the middle. This CDR3 reads CASSLKTGEGSPLHF. In DNA, the CDR3 is TGTGCCAGCAGCTTAAAGACGGGGGAAGGTTCACCCCTCCACTTT.

The chain has TRBV25-1 and TRBJ1-1, with a possible D match to TRBD1 (5 bases). The V gene lost 1 base and the J gene lost 5 bases, with 14 bases spanning the gap. The CDR3 covers 15 residues. Germline loops: CDR1 MGHDK, CDR2 SYGVNS. CDR3: CASSELGQGRTEAFF. CDR3 DNA: TGTGCCAGCAGTGAATTAGGCCAGGGAAGGACTGAAGCTTTCTTT. Filled out from reference TRBV25-1 and TRBJ1-1, the complete variable domain reads EADIYQTPRYLVIGTGKKITLECSQTMGHDKMYWYQQDPGMELHLIHYSYGVNSTEKGDLSSESTVSRIRTEHFPLTLESARPSHTSQYLCASSELGQGRTEAFFGQGTRLTVV.

The chain carries TRBV19 and TRBJ1-2; TRBD1 matches 11 bases. Looked up from germline, CDR1 is LNHDA and CDR2 is SQIVND (reference sequence). The CDR3 spans 13 residues. Germline trimming cut 10 bases from V and 7 bases from J; bases unmatched to any gene: 8. This CDR3 reads CATYGQGASGYTF. For the CDR3, the DNA is TGTGCCACCTATGGACAGGGGGCGAGTGGCTACACCTTC.

This chain's CDR3 is CASSKRTYGYTF. DNA for the CDR3: TGTGCCAGCAGCAAACGGACCTATGGCTACACCTTC. The rearrangement links TRBV7-2 to TRBJ1-2; no firm D call. The CDR3 totals 12 residues. The V gene's germline CDR1 is SGHTA and CDR2 FQGNSA. The germline V and J ends were trimmed by 5 bases and 4 bases, with 8 bases remaining between them.

CDR3 nucleotides: TGTGCCAGCAGCTCGGGACGGGACTCCTACGAGCAGTACTTC. Its translation: CASSSGRDSYEQYF. This chain joins TRBV5-4 and TRBJ2-7; either TRBD1 or TRBD2 may fit D (5 bases each). This CDR3 contains 14 residues. The ends were cut back, 3 bases at V and 0 bases at J, with 10 bases in the middle. From germline, CDR1 is SGHNT and CDR2 YYREEE (reference sequence).

To note about this clone: Other nucleotide sequences from this sample produce the same CDR3. J is TRBJ2-2 and V is TRBV28, with D perhaps matching TRBD1 (6 bases). Per germline, CDR1 MDHEN and CDR2 SYDVKM. The CDR3 totals 13 residues. V lost 2 bases and J 5 bases, leaving 6 bases between the germline ends. CDR3 amino acids: CASSLRGTGELFF. The DNA of the CDR3 is TGTGCCAGCAGTTTAAGGGGGACCGGGGAGCTGTTTTTT. The whole variable domain, remainder taken from reference TRBV28 and TRBJ2-2, is DVKVTQSSRYLVKRTGEKVFLECVQDMDHENMFWYRQDPGLGLRLIYFSYDVKMKEKGDIPEGYSVSREKKERFSLILESASTNQTSMYLCASSLRGTGELFFGEGSRLTVL.

In its sample, this clone was seen once. V is TRBV5-1 and J is TRBJ1-1; 8 positions agree with TRBD1. V was pared by 4 bases and J by 4 bases, with 6 bases of the junction left unmatched. The CDR3 spans 14 residues. Germline assignment: CDR1 SGHRS and CDR2 YFSETQ. In nucleotides, the CDR3 is TGCGCCAGCAGCGGGGACAGGCGGGCCACTGAAGCTTTCTTT. Amino acid sequence: CASSGDRRATEAFF.

The chain uses TRBV2 and TRBJ2-1; weak D call: TRBD2 (6 bases). The ends were cut back, 6 bases at V and 9 bases at J, with 18 bases in the middle. CDR3 length: 14 residues. Germline CDR1 SNHLY, CDR2 FYNNEI. The CDR3 protein is CASSDSSVRGEQFF. In DNA, the CDR3 is TGTGCCAGCAGCGATTCTAGCGTTAGAGGTGAGCAGTTCTTC.